Here is one T cell receptor beta chain with its context. Its antigen is not known. A single base separates this from a much larger clone, so it may be a read error. The sample originates from a study of Graves' ophthalmopathy and Graves' hyperthyroidism. Study-level results: The model predicted progression of ophthalmopathy with a sensitivity of 60% to 71%, and its specificity was about 76%. A 13-signature model separated ophthalmopathy from stable hyperthyroidism, reaching roughly 85% sensitivity and less than 82% specificity cross-validated.

V was pared by 4 bases and J by 1 base, with 12 bases between. The germline V gene encodes CDR1 SGHRS and CDR2 YFSETQ. The CDR3 runs to 14 residues. Amplified TCR beta CDR3 regions were obtained using RNA transcripts as template. RT-PCR was first run with HTBI primers, then multiplex PCR in a second round. TCRdb ran MiXCR on the multiplex PCR reads and lists one entry per CDR3 protein. This table has about 660,000 distinct CDR3 sequences, more than 40% appearing once. PBMCs were isolated from a roughly 9.6 ml sample of fresh peripheral blood. This chain uses TRBV5-1 with TRBJ2-7; weak D call: TRBD2 (6 bases). Material for sequencing was peripheral blood. This TCR derives from an adult man with Graves' ophthalmopathy. The CDR3 nucleotides are TGCGCCAGCAGCAACCCACGGGGGTCCTACGAGCAGTACTTC. It yields the protein CASSNPRGSYEQYF.